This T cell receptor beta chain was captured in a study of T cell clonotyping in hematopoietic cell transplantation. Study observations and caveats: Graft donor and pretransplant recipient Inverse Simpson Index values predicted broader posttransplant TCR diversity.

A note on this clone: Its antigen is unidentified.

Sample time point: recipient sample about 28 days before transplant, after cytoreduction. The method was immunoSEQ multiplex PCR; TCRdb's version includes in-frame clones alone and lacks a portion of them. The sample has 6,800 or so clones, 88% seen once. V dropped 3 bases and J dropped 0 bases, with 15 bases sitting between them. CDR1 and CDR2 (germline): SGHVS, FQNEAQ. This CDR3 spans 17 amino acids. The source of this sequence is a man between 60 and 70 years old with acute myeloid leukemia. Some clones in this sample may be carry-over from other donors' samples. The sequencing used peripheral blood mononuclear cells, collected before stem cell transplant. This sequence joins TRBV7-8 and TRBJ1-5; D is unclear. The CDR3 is CASSLRSAGDSNQPQHF. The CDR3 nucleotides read TGTGCCAGCAGCTTGCGTTCGGCAGGAGATAGCAATCAGCCCCAGCATTTT.